The entry below describes one TCR beta chain. This sample also contains other DNA sequences that code for the same CDR3. Sequencing used immunoSEQ multiplex PCR; TCRdb keeps in-frame clones, though not all of them. Of 1,400,000 or so clones in the sample, approximately 98.5% were seen once. This sample was included in a study of shared clonotypes between healthy human individuals. Germline assignment: CDR1 SGDLS and CDR2 YYNGEE. This CDR3 comprises 14 residues. V was shortened by 1 base and J by 3 bases, with 8 bases between the two germline ends. Input material: naive CD4+ T cells sorted from blood. The sample's subset: CD45RA+ positively selected. V usage is TRBV9 and J usage is TRBJ1-3; D gene ambiguous. This clonotype was sampled from a man younger than 40 in good health. The CDR3 loop is CASSVSGSGNTIYF. The CDR3, as DNA: TGTGCCAGCAGCGTATCGGGCAGTGGAAACACCATATATTTT.